This T cell receptor (beta chain) was sequenced for a study of cytomegalovirus exposure and HLA in healthy donors. V shed 0 bases and J 5 bases; nucleotides not matched to a gene: 5. The CDR3 has 15 residues. Germline CDR1 SGHRS, CDR2 YFSETQ. Primers included in the PCR were 60 Vbeta and 13 Jbeta primers. Assay: immunoSEQ multiplex PCR; the TCRdb copy retains only in-frame clones and omits some. Of approximately 180,000 clones in the sample, around 80% are singletons; the top ten hold about 1.8%. The source of this sequence is a man younger than 30 in good health and CMV-seronegative. The chain has TRBV5-1 and TRBJ2-4; 7 bases map to TRBD2. The sample was PBMCs. CDR3 in amino acids: CASSLAGGGQNIQYF. Here the CDR3 DNA reads TGCGCCAGCAGCTTGGCTGGGGGGGGTCAAAACATTCAGTACTTC.